This T cell receptor beta chain derives from a study of naive and memory T cell subsets (dated by TCRdb to about 2017). Regarding the research as a whole: The study applied an open-source, UMI-based TCR alpha and beta sequencing pipeline to sorted naive and memory peripheral blood T cell subsets. IgG serology results and the functional CMV T cell responses were in complete agreement. RNA was DNase-treated and reverse transcribed with TCR constant-region primers, mostly using SuperScript III. Here is what the overall study found, with its caveats: In both CD4 and CD8 cells, the Gini index increased while Shannon and inverse Simpson diversity decreased from naive through CM, EM and EMRA. RNA-based TCR counts may be affected by expression changes linked to T cell activation and differentiation. TCR abundance followed a power law with an exponent that was different for naive and memory subsets but consistent across the three individuals. After error correction, over 95% of naive TCR sequences appeared only once, giving much steeper abundance distributions than memory subsets. A few larger clonotypes were present in naive repertoires, especially CD8 naive repertoires, and these clonotypes were possibly memory cells re-expressing CD45RA. Single alpha or beta chain sequences, rather than paired alpha/beta receptors, were used to define clonotypes. The repertoire findings for the naive and memory subsets could not be validated against a ground truth, as none was available.

The library was generated by UMI-ligation and nested PCR. The beta constant-region primer was an equimolar mix of two oligonucleotides covering both TRBC1 and TRBC2. The ligated cDNA went through four rounds of PCR with nested alpha and beta constant-region primers together with the SP2 primer. A single-stranded oligonucleotide carrying the SP2 primer and a 12-nucleotide UMI was ligated to the 3' end of the cDNA by T4 RNA ligase 1. Incubation of the ligation reaction was carried out at 16 degrees C for roughly 19-25 hours. To avoid over-amplification, PCR2 was usually performed as a SYBR Green qPCR and halted once a predetermined threshold was reached. All purifications after the first were performed with Agencourt AMPure XP magnetic beads. Library amounts were measured by Qubit and library quality was assessed on a TapeStation, where the main peak was expected at around 650 bp. The pooled libraries were sequenced on an Illumina MiSeq using v2 2x251 paired-end kits, which usually yielded roughly 0.95-2.2 million reads per sample. Each sample was pooled at 3.5 to 4 nM, and about 5-7.5% PhiX was included to help cluster recognition. Per the source publication's procedure: Using tag matching that tolerated one base-pair mismatch, Decombinator assigned V and J genes to FASTQ reads that had been processed by Demultiplexor. UMIs were used by Collapsinator to correct both sequencing errors and frequency errors arising from PCR heterogeneity. TCRs were translated and CDR3s were extracted from the conserved cysteine to the FGXG phenylalanine by CDR3Translator, with non-productive sequences being flagged. Gini, Shannon entropy and inverse Simpson indices were calculated on repertoires subsampled to equal numbers of UMI-defined TCRs. Within the linear range, a power law was fitted to clonotype abundance distributions using maximum likelihood. On one naive CD8 sample, the pipeline and MIGEC gave similar UMI counts, unique TCR numbers and clonal distributions. One analysis removed from the naive repertoire any naive TCRs that were also present in any memory subset from the same donor. A set of several thousand CMV-associated CDR3 sequences, compiled from VDJdb and a published dataset, was used to search the repertoires. TCRdb reanalyzed the raw reads on its own, using fastp at Q25 for trimming and MiXCR for clone calling, and kept in-frame beta chains. Rows matching on CDR3 protein sequence are summarized as one entry with the most common DNA and genes. The V and J calls were determined by TCRdb, not by the authors. The sample table holds about 150,000 distinct CDR3 sequences, of which about 23% were seen once. In total, the top ten clones hold approximately 0.1% of the sample.

Details on this clonotype: Its cognate antigen has yet to be identified. No base-level quality is on record; no much larger clone is a single base apart.

CDR3 length: 16 amino acids, cysteine to phenylalanine. Just CDR3 DNA is preserved here, 48 bases in frame from base 1. CDR1 and CDR2 were assigned from the germline V gene as MNHEY and SVGAGI. V loses 4 bases of germline sequence and J loses 6 bases, and the interval between the two ends is 19 bases. From the second PCR step onward, the TCR alpha chain libraries and the TCR beta chain libraries were amplified separately. The CMV status of each donor was determined by measuring IFNgamma production from CD4+ T cells after fresh PBMCs had been stimulated overnight with CMV viral lysate. CD4 T cells were positively selected with Miltenyi beads, followed by positive selection of CD8 T cells from the CD4-negative fraction. After staining for CD3, CD4, CD8, CD45RA, CD27 and a live/dead dye, cells were sorted on a BD Aria II into four subsets based on CD45RA and CD27. A few healthy volunteers provided blood, and each donor's sample was split into CD4 and CD8 T cells and then further divided into four differentiation subsets. Around 110 ml of peripheral blood was collected from each donor, and PBMC were isolated by Ficoll-Paque PLUS density-gradient centrifugation. Sorted cells were lysed in RLT buffer, and RNA was extracted with a Qiagen RNeasy kit and stored at -80°C.

The sample comprised naive CD4+ T cells from blood. What this sample's cell subset or site label stands for: naive T cells, CD45RA high CD27+. This TCR came from a human donor in good health. The chain was built from TRBV6-5 and TRBJ1-5; the best D guess is TRBD1, with 5 bases matching. The sequenced DNA is TGTGCCAGCAGTTCCCTTATATTTGGGGGAGGTCAGCCCCAGCATTTT. Its protein product is CASSSLIFGGGQPQHF.